The 24 T cell receptor beta chains below were found in one sample sequenced in a study of immune evolution from preneoplasia to lung adenocarcinoma. Assay used: immunoSEQ multiplex PCR; TCRdb lists only in-frame clones, some missing. Of about 6,000 clones listed, less than 85% were seen once; the top ten hold approximately 15%. Sequenced: FFPE adjacent normal lung tissue. These receptors were taken from a person between 70 and 80 years old with lung adenocarcinoma.

The chain joins TRBV6-1 to TRBJ2-7; no clear D. The CDR3 consists of 14 residues. Germline V gives CDR1 MNHNS, CDR2 SASEGT. Trimming removed 4 bases from V and 4 bases from J, with 14 bases in between. The CDR3 loop is CASSAHQRGYEQYF. CDR3 nucleotides: TGTGCCAGCAGTGCCCACCAAAGAGGTTACGAGCAGTACTTC.

V usage is TRBV4-3 and J usage is TRBJ2-1, with D tentatively TRBD1 or TRBD2 (6 bases each). The V end was cut by 4 bases, the J end by 9 bases, with 13 bases between. The CDR3 totals 13 residues. CDR1 and CDR2 from the germline V gene are LGHNA and YSLEER. The CDR3, as DNA: TGCGCCAGCAGCCGCATACAGGGAGGTGAGCAGTTCTTC. Amino acid sequence: CASSRIQGGEQFF.

This clone was seen a single time. V usage is TRBV4-2 and J usage is TRBJ1-5; TRBD1 aligns across 7 bases. Germline values: CDR1 LGHNA, CDR2 YNFKEQ. V dropped 5 bases and J dropped 5; count of bases not matched to a gene: 12. The CDR3 has 16 residues. The CDR3 nucleotides read TGTGCCAGCAGCTATGGCGGGGCAGGGGGTGATCAGCCCCAGCATTTT. This sequence encodes CASSYGGAGGDQPQHF.

As for this clone: Other DNA sequences in the same sample also yield this CDR3. The genes are TRBV7-9 and TRBJ2-5; D uncertain. This CDR3 has 12 residues. Germline lookup yields CDR1 SEHNR and CDR2 FQNEAQ (reference sequence). V was pared by 1 base and J by 7 bases, with 7 bases between. CDR3 nucleotides: TGTGCCAGCAGCTTAGGGTTCGGGACCCAGTACTTC. This sequence encodes CASSLGFGTQYF.

The gene calls are TRBV27 and TRBJ2-2; 9 bases map to TRBD2. CDR1 is MNHEY, CDR2 SMNVEV, per germline (reference sequence). The CDR3 totals 16 residues. Trimming at V came to 5 bases and at J to 5 bases, leaving 9 bases not matched to a gene. The CDR3 is CASSPLAGYLTGELFF. The CDR3 nucleotides are TGTGCCAGCAGTCCCCTAGCGGGATACCTGACCGGGGAGCTGTTTTTT.

The chain carries TRBV6-1 and TRBJ1-2; no clear D gene. CDR1 MNHNS and CDR2 SASEGT come from the germline V gene. This CDR3 has 13 amino acids. Trimming took 0 bases from V and 5 from J, leaving 7 bases between them. CDR3 protein: CASSEAAIYGYTF. The CDR3, as DNA: TGTGCCAGCAGTGAAGCGGCCATATATGGCTACACCTTC.

This sequence joins TRBV29-1 and TRBJ2-3; 7 nucleotides line up with TRBD2. CDR1 and CDR2 from the germline V gene are SQVTM and ANQGSEA. This CDR3 contains 17 residues. J was trimmed by 0 bases and V by 7 bases; bases with no gene match: 16. In nucleotides, the CDR3 is TGCAGCGGATCCGAGCGGTGGGCGGGGGTCAGCACAGATACGCAGTATTTT. Protein product: CSGSERWAGVSTDTQYF.

The gene calls are TRBV7-2 and TRBJ1-3; 7 bases fit TRBD1. V was clipped by 5 bases and J by 5 bases; unmatched bases: 9. CDR1 is SGHTA, CDR2 FQGNSA, per germline. The CDR3 loop spans 15 amino acids. The CDR3 bases are TGTGCCAGCAGCCTTACAGGGGTTTTGAGAAACACCATATATTTT. It encodes CASSLTGVLRNTIYF.

The rearrangement joins TRBV19 to TRBJ2-5; D perhaps matches TRBD1 (6 bases). The germline gives CDR1 LNHDA, CDR2 SQIVND (reference sequence). The V end was cut by 5 bases, the J end by 2 bases, with 12 bases between. The CDR3 is 14 amino acids. The CDR3 reads CASSLWTAQETQYF. Written as DNA, the CDR3 is TGTGCCAGTAGTCTTTGGACAGCGCAAGAGACCCAGTACTTC.

CDR3 amino acids: CSGGRGREMDEQFF. CDR3 coding DNA: TGCAGCGGTGGTCGAGGGAGGGAGATGGATGAGCAGTTCTTC. V gene TRBV29-1 combines with J gene TRBJ2-1; 7 bases are a match to TRBD2. CDR3 length: 14 residues. Looked up from germline, CDR1 is SQVTM and CDR2 is ANQGSEA. V lost 7 bases and J lost 8; bases outside the gene matches: 14.

The chain links TRBV30 to TRBJ2-5; the D call may be TRBD1 or TRBD2 (6 bases each). The CDR3 runs to 15 residues. CDR1 GTSNPN and CDR2 SVGIG come from the germline V gene (reference sequence). The V end lost 2 bases, the J end lost 4 bases, and 17 bases lay between the germline ends. The DNA of the CDR3 is TGTGCCTGGAGTCCTTGGGGGGCCGAGGGAGAGACCCAGTACTTC. This translates into CAWSPWGAEGETQYF.

The V gene is TRBV2, the J gene TRBJ1-5, with 11 bases matching TRBD1. This CDR3 has 20 residues. Unmatched junction bases numbered 10, after V lost 0 bases and J lost 0 bases. Germline V gene data show CDR1 as SNHLY and CDR2 as FYNNEI. CDR3 loop: CASSEALRDRGDYSNQPQHF. The DNA of the CDR3 is TGTGCCAGCAGTGAAGCTCTGCGGGACAGGGGGGACTATAGCAATCAGCCCCAGCATTTT.

CDR3 coding DNA: TGTGCCATCAGCCGACGAGACAGGGCCGACGAGCAGTACTTC. It is translated as CAISRRDRADEQYF. The rearrangement links TRBV10-3 to TRBJ2-7; 7 bases line up with TRBD1. V was clipped by 6 bases and J by 5 bases; unmatched bases: 10. Germline values: CDR1 ENHRY, CDR2 SYGVKD. This CDR3 has 14 residues.

This chain uses TRBV28 with TRBJ1-5, with 8 bases fitting TRBD1. The CDR3 length is 15 residues. CDR1 and CDR2 from the germline V gene are MDHEN and SYDVKM. The junction had 8 bases not matched to a gene; V was cut back by 5 bases and J by 5 bases. The CDR3 nucleotides read TGTGCCAGCAGTCAGGAGAGACAGGGGCATCAGCCCCAGCATTTT. This encodes CASSQERQGHQPQHF.

The rearrangement links TRBV4-1 to TRBJ1-2; D not certain. There are 13 residues in the CDR3. Trimming took off 1 base at V and 4 bases at J, with 7 bases between the two ends. CDR1 and CDR2 (germline): MGHRA, YSYEKL. CDR3 sequence: CASSQGAGYGYTF. In DNA form, the CDR3 reads TGCGCCAGCAGCCAAGGGGCGGGCTATGGCTACACCTTC.

The gene calls are TRBV25-1 and TRBJ1-5, with D possibly matching TRBD1 (5 bases). Germline-derived CDR1 and CDR2 are MGHDK and SYGVNS. Trimming pared 4 bases from V and 4 bases from J, leaving 11 bases between. CDR3 length: 14 amino acids. The CDR3 here is CASSAGRVNQPQHF. DNA for the CDR3: TGTGCCAGCAGTGCGGGCAGGGTTAATCAGCCCCAGCATTTT.

This clone was counted between two and nine times. The chain joins TRBV4-3 to TRBJ1-1; D is undetermined. CDR1 is LGHNA and CDR2 is YSLEER in the germline V gene. The CDR3 is 17 residues long. V was trimmed by 0 bases and J by 3 bases, leaving 17 bases between them. CDR3: CASSQDSRGISDTEAFF. CDR3 sequence (DNA): TGCGCCAGCAGCCAAGATTCGCGGGGAATCTCGGACACTGAAGCTTTCTTT.

The chain has TRBV19 and TRBJ2-1, with 9 bases aligning to TRBD1. The J segment lost 9 bases and the V segment lost 3 bases, leaving 9 bases of the junction unmatched. CDR1 and CDR2 from the germline V gene are LNHDA and SQIVND (reference sequence). This CDR3 region has 15 residues. The CDR3 sequence: CASSMLLQGAGEQFF. The DNA of the CDR3 is TGTGCCAGTAGTATGTTACTACAGGGGGCCGGTGAGCAGTTCTTC.

The chain links TRBV4-1 to TRBJ1-5, with D maybe TRBD1 (5 bases). This CDR3 comprises 15 residues. V was clipped by 0 bases and J by 7 bases, with 13 bases between them. CDR1 and CDR2 from the germline V gene are MGHRA and YSYEKL. For the CDR3, the DNA is TGCGCCAGCAGCCAAGATCGGCAGGGCGACCAGCCCCAGCATTTT. Translated: CASSQDRQGDQPQHF.

The CDR3 protein is CASSLNGLYNEQFF. The CDR3 nucleotides read TGTGCCAGCAGCTTAAACGGACTCTACAATGAGCAGTTCTTC. The chain employs TRBV7-3 and TRBJ2-1; possible D gene TRBD2, 5 bases. CDR1 and CDR2 (germline): SGHTA, FQGTGA. The CDR3 contains 14 residues. Trimming removed 1 base from V and 3 bases from J, with 7 bases in between.

This chain joins TRBV27 and TRBJ2-1, with D tentatively TRBD1 or TRBD2 (5 bases each). Per germline, CDR1 MNHEY and CDR2 SMNVEV (reference sequence). CDR3 length: 14 residues. The V end lost 2 bases, the J end lost 1 base, and 6 bases lay between the germline ends. CDR3 sequence (DNA): TGTGCCAGCAGTTTAGGGGGATCCTACAATGAGCAGTTCTTC. Its translation is CASSLGGSYNEQFF.

The V call is TRBV6-6, the J call TRBJ2-2; perhaps TRBD1 as D (7 bases). Trimming stripped 7 bases from V and 4 bases from J, with 19 bases between. Germline V gene sequence: CDR1 MNHNY, CDR2 SVGAGI (reference sequence). The CDR3 covers 16 residues. CDR3 sequence reads: CASTPRGQGGTGELFF. CDR3 sequence (DNA): TGTGCCAGCACCCCGAGGGGGCAGGGAGGCACCGGGGAGCTGTTTTTT.

This clone was observed a few times. CDR3 DNA: TGTGCCAGCAGTGATGTAGGACAGGGTAACGAGCAGTACTTC. Translated, it gives CASSDVGQGNEQYF. This chain links TRBV2 with TRBJ2-7, with 8 bases matching TRBD1. This CDR3 comprises 14 residues. The germline V gene has CDR1 SNHLY and CDR2 FYNNEI. The V and J ends lost 3 bases and 5 bases, in that order; junction bases with no gene match: 6.

The rearrangement links TRBV7-2 to TRBJ2-7, with D possibly matching TRBD1 (6 bases). The CDR3 runs 14 residues. Per the germline V gene, CDR1 is SGHTA and CDR2 is FQGNSA. Trimming removed 5 bases from V and 3 bases from J, with 14 bases in between. The CDR3 reads CASSLKGVVYEQYF. For the CDR3, the DNA is TGTGCCAGCAGCCTGAAGGGGGTTGTCTACGAGCAGTACTTC.